These 20 T cell receptor beta chains were all obtained from the same sample, sequenced in a study of T cell responses to AZD1222 COVID-19 vaccine. TCRdb keeps only in-frame clones here, not all; method: immunoSEQ multiplex PCR. This sample yields more than 110,000 clones, of which 85% to 95% are seen a single time; 2.8% belongs to the top ten. Specimen: peripheral blood, collected on day 0 of AZD1222 vaccination. Source of these receptors: an adult in good health.

This clone was recorded only once. The chain combines TRBV5-1 with TRBJ2-7, with D unclear. The CDR3 spans 14 residues. Germline values: CDR1 SGHRS, CDR2 YFSETQ. The V end was cut by 0 bases, the J end by 5 bases, with 12 bases between. This CDR3 is CASSLALTFNEQYF. The CDR3 nucleotides read TGCGCCAGCAGCTTGGCCCTCACTTTCAACGAGCAGTACTTC.

This clone was observed a few times. V gene TRBV19 combines with J gene TRBJ2-4; D possibly uses TRBD1 or TRBD2 (5 bases each). V gave up 7 bases and J gave up 2 bases, with 21 bases separating them. The germline V gene has CDR1 LNHDA and CDR2 SQIVND (reference sequence). This CDR3 region has 17 residues. CDR3: CASTPGVGDLSKNIQYF. In DNA, the CDR3 is TGTGCCAGTACACCTGGTGTCGGGGACCTATCCAAAAACATTCAGTACTTC.

This chain uses TRBV18 with TRBJ1-1; D remains ambiguous. Germline V gene data show CDR1 as KGHSH and CDR2 as LQKENI. This CDR3 contains 17 residues. Trimming took off 3 bases at V and 0 bases at J, with 17 bases between the two ends. The CDR3 bases are TGTGCCAGCTCACCCCAAAGAATGTTGTCAATGAACACTGAAGCTTTCTTT. It translates to CASSPQRMLSMNTEAFF.

V gene TRBV6-4 combines with J gene TRBJ2-1; 10 nucleotides agree with TRBD2. Trimming at V came to 0 bases and at J to 6 bases, leaving 2 bases not matched to a gene. The CDR3 covers 15 residues. CDR1 is MRHNA and CDR2 is SNTAGT in the germline V gene. In DNA, the CDR3 is TGTGCCAGCAGTGACTCAGCGGGGGGGAGCAATGAGCAGTTCTTC. This codes for CASSDSAGGSNEQFF.

The chain has TRBV6-1 and TRBJ1-1; D is unresolved. Germline V lookup: CDR1 MNHNS, CDR2 SASEGT. V gave up 2 bases and J gave up 0 bases, with 7 bases separating them. The CDR3 loop spans 14 amino acids. The CDR3 spells CASSEQIMNTEAFF. In DNA form, the CDR3 reads TGTGCCAGCAGTGAACAGATAATGAACACTGAAGCTTTCTTT.

This clone occurred once. V gene TRBV10-3 combines with J gene TRBJ2-5; 8 nucleotides line up with TRBD2. V lost 0 bases to trimming and J lost 2 bases; unmatched junction nucleotides: 14. The CDR3 has 19 residues. Germline values: CDR1 ENHRY, CDR2 SYGVKD. CDR3 DNA sequence: TGTGCCATCAGTGAGTCATTGTCGGGGGGGGGAGCCCAGCAAGAGACCCAGTACTTC. Protein sequence: CAISESLSGGGAQQETQYF.

The chain employs TRBV4-1 and TRBJ2-5; 13 positions agree with TRBD2. The CDR3 has 17 amino acids. V lost 1 base and J lost 4; bases outside the gene matches: 6. CDR1 MGHRA and CDR2 YSYEKL come from the germline V gene. The CDR3 nucleotides read TGCGCCAGCAGCCAAGTAGAACTAGCGGGGGGGCCAGAGACCCAGTACTTC. This translates into CASSQVELAGGPETQYF.

The rearrangement uses TRBV5-1 and TRBJ2-1, with 7 bases aligning to TRBD1. CDR1 and CDR2 from the germline V gene are SGHRS and YFSETQ. The V segment lost 0 bases and the J segment 8 bases; nucleotides outside the gene matches: 17. The CDR3 is 18 amino acids. CDR3 sequence reads: CASSLGQGLADRFHEQFF. DNA for the CDR3: TGCGCCAGCAGCTTGGGACAGGGCCTGGCTGATAGGTTCCATGAGCAGTTCTTC. Supplemented by reference TRBV5-1 and TRBJ2-1, the full variable domain reads KAGVTQTPRYLIKTRGQQVTLSCSPISGHRSVSWYQQTPGQGLQFLFEYFSETQRNKGNFPGRFSGRQFSNSRSEMNVSTLELGDSALYLCASSLGQGLADRFHEQFFGPGTRLTVL.

The chain has TRBV4-3 and TRBJ1-1; D gene uncertain. The CDR3 is 16 residues long. Per the germline V gene, CDR1 is LGHNA and CDR2 is YSLEER. Trimming took off 0 bases at V and 6 bases at J, with 17 bases between the two ends. The CDR3 DNA reads TGCGCCAGCAGCCAAGATTCCTCACGGGGTGGGCCTGAAGCTTTCTTT. The encoded protein is CASSQDSSRGGPEAFF.

The rearrangement links TRBV9 to TRBJ2-2, with TRBD1 as a possible D gene (6 bases). Trimming removed 3 bases at V and 5 bases at J, with 17 bases between. The CDR3 sequence is 16 residues long. The germline gives CDR1 SGDLS, CDR2 YYNGEE. The CDR3 bases are TGTGCCAGCAGCGCTCAGGGGCTTGGTTCTACCGGGGAGCTGTTTTTT. It is translated as CASSAQGLGSTGELFF. Drawing the rest from reference TRBV9 and TRBJ2-2, the complete variable domain is DSGVTQTPKHLITATGQRVTLRCSPRSGDLSVYWYQQSLDQGLQFLIQYYNGEERAKGNILERFSAQQFPDLHSELNLSSLELGDSALYFCASSAQGLGSTGELFFGEGSRLTVL.

The chain employs TRBV27 and TRBJ2-7, with TRBD1 identical over 8 bases. The CDR3 is 12 residues long. In germline, CDR1 is MNHEY, CDR2 SMNVEV (reference sequence). CDR3 in amino acids: CSSVGTGPEQYF. CDR3 sequence (DNA): TGTTCATCCGTCGGGACAGGCCCGGAGCAGTACTTC.

The gene calls are TRBV11-2 and TRBJ2-4; 8 bases agree with TRBD1. Looked up from germline, CDR1 is SGHAT and CDR2 is FQNNGV. The CDR3 contains 16 residues. The ends lost 0 bases at V and 6 bases at J; junction bases unmatched: 7. The CDR3 DNA reads as TGTGCCAGCAGCTTAGATCCCTGGACAGGGTCAAACATTCAGTACTTC. It translates to CASSLDPWTGSNIQYF. Filled out from reference TRBV11-2 and TRBJ2-4, the complete variable domain reads EAGVAQSPRYKIIEKRQSVAFWCNPISGHATLYWYQQILGQGPKLLIQFQNNGVVDDSQLPKDRFSAERLKGVDSTLKIQPAKLEDSAVYLCASSLDPWTGSNIQYFGAGTRLSVL.

This chain joins TRBV4-1 and TRBJ1-1; no reliable D call. Germline-derived CDR1 and CDR2 are MGHRA and YSYEKL. Between the trimmed V and J ends, which lost 4 bases and 1 base, there was a span of 10 bases. This CDR3 has 14 amino acids. The CDR3 region has the DNA TGCGCCAGCAGCCCATCACTTACGAACACTGAAGCTTTCTTT. Translation: CASSPSLTNTEAFF.

The chain uses TRBV12-5 and TRBJ1-2, with D possibly TRBD1 on 5 matching bases. V lost 3 bases, J lost 5 bases, and 10 bases lay in between. The CDR3 totals 13 residues. From germline, CDR1 is LGHNT and CDR2 FRNRAP. In DNA form, the CDR3 reads TGTGCTAGTGGTTTAATGGGGGGGTATGGCTACACCTTC. As protein: CASGLMGGYGYTF.

The chain has TRBV5-1 and TRBJ2-2; D remains unclear. V was trimmed by 9 bases and J by 4 bases, leaving 13 bases between them. In germline, CDR1 is SGHRS, CDR2 YFSETQ. The CDR3 runs to 13 residues. CDR3 in DNA: TGCGCCACCTCCCCAGCGAGCACCGGGGAGCTGTTTTTT. It codes for CATSPASTGELFF.

V and J are TRBV19 and TRBJ2-3, with D unclear. CDR1 and CDR2 (germline): LNHDA, SQIVND (reference sequence). This CDR3 has 14 residues. V lost 4 bases and J lost 1, with 9 bases in between. Here the CDR3 reads CASSTAWGTDTQYF. CDR3 DNA sequence: TGTGCCAGTAGTACCGCGTGGGGCACAGATACGCAGTATTTT.

V gene TRBV30 combines with J gene TRBJ1-4, with D hard to call. Germline V gene lookup returns CDR1 GTSNPN and CDR2 SVGIG (reference sequence). Trimming took 3 bases from V and 7 from J, leaving 15 bases between them. The CDR3 has 14 residues. The CDR3 DNA follows: TGTGCCTGGAGCCCCGGGCCACGGTTTGAAAAACTGTTTTTT. Protein product: CAWSPGPRFEKLFF.

This chain connects TRBV6-5 to TRBJ2-1, with 12 bases identical to TRBD1. This CDR3 has 15 residues. With V trimmed by 6 bases and J by 7 bases, 7 bases remained unmatched. Germline V gives CDR1 MNHEY, CDR2 SVGAGI. CDR3 region: CASRAGTGGTNEQFF. The CDR3 DNA reads as TGTGCCAGCAGAGCCGGGACAGGGGGCACGAATGAGCAGTTCTTC.

V gene TRBV9 combines with J gene TRBJ1-6; D gene unclear. Trimming stripped 1 base from V and 8 bases from J, with 7 bases between. The CDR3 has 13 residues. CDR1 is SGDLS and CDR2 is YYNGEE in the germline V gene. DNA for the CDR3: TGTGCCAGCAGCGTAATGAGGGATTCACCCCTCCACTTT. It specifies CASSVMRDSPLHF.

V is TRBV6-2 or TRBV6-3 and J is TRBJ1-1; 8 nucleotides match TRBD1. The CDR3 is 15 amino acids. Germline V gives CDR1 MNHEY, CDR2 SVGEGT. V shed 6 bases, J shed 2 bases, and the junction held 8 bases outside the gene matches. The CDR3 coding sequence is TGTGCCAGCAGCTTCAGGGGGCTTGCTAACACTGAAGCTTTCTTT. It codes for CASSFRGLANTEAFF.